This T cell receptor (beta chain) comes out of a study of T-cell memory formation after mild COVID-19. Study context: Largely, TCR clusters stayed within a single donor.

This clonotype was counted between two and nine times. As yet, its antigen is unknown. Constant-segment-primed 5'RACE gave TCR alpha and TCR beta cDNA libraries with sample barcodes and UMIs. TCRdb re-analysed the 5' RACE reads in MiXCR, keeping a single row per CDR3 protein. Counted here are under 650,000 distinct CDR3 sequences, more than 15% occurring once; the ten biggest clones make up around 12%. CDR1 SGHTA and CDR2 FQGTGA come from the germline V gene. CDR3 length: 16 residues. V was trimmed by 2 bases and J by 2 bases, leaving 13 bases between them. Broader study findings: Contracting clones from day 15 to 85 showed balanced CD4/CD8; later expanders favored CD4+. The finding that pre-infection memory included some responding clones suggested that cross-reactive memory joined.

The sample taken for sequencing was PBMCs or a T cell subset sorted from them (not recorded which). The chain uses TRBV7-3 and TRBJ2-1; TRBD2 might be the D (6 bases). The clonotype originates from an adult woman who had mild COVID-19 (a few samples of this study predate the infection). Cell type and time point are not known. CDR3 DNA: TGTGCCAGCAGCTTATTGGTGGGAGGTCCCTACAATGAGCAGTTCTTC. The encoded protein is CASSLLVGGPYNEQFF.